These 5 T cell receptor beta chains came from one sample sequenced in a study of blood T cells in healthy people across ages. Sample-barcoded 5' priming and a J-beta primer mix drove a second PCR of roughly 7 to 11 cycles. TCRdb analysed the 5' RACE reads with MiXCR anew, one entry per CDR3 protein. The table includes roughly 800,000 distinct CDR3 sequences, roughly 60% detected once. The sequencing input was blood. The receptors were sampled from a man younger than 45 in good health.

This clonotype was observed at least ten times. The chain has TRBV7-2 and TRBJ2-5; D perhaps matches TRBD2 (6 bases). The germline V gene encodes CDR1 SGHTA and CDR2 FQGNSA. V was shortened by 5 bases and J by 4 bases, with 17 bases between the two germline ends. The CDR3 consists of 15 residues. The CDR3 sequence: CASSIRGPGGETQYF. The DNA of the CDR3 is TGTGCCAGCAGCATAAGAGGGCCCGGGGGAGAGACCCAGTACTTC.

V usage is TRBV4-2 and J usage is TRBJ2-7, with D possibly matching TRBD1 (5 bases). CDR1 LGHNA and CDR2 YNFKEQ come from the germline V gene. V was trimmed by 4 bases and J by 2 bases, leaving 18 bases between them. This CDR3 is 16 amino acids long. The CDR3: CASSPSRVPTAYEQYF. The CDR3 region has the DNA TGTGCCAGCAGCCCCTCCAGGGTCCCCACAGCCTACGAGCAGTACTTC.

The sample holds a few counts of this clonotype. The chain couples TRBV29-1 to TRBJ2-3, with a weak D call TRBD2 (5 bases). The V gene lost 3 bases and the J gene lost 0 bases, with 7 bases spanning the gap. Germline-derived CDR1 and CDR2 are SQVTM and ANQGSEA. The CDR3 totals 13 residues. CDR3 region: CSVDAGSTDTQYF. CDR3 sequence (DNA): TGCAGCGTTGATGCGGGTAGCACAGATACGCAGTATTTT.

This chain connects TRBV6-5 to TRBJ1-6; weak D call: TRBD1 (5 bases). Germline-derived CDR1 and CDR2 are MNHEY and SVGAGI. The germline V and J ends were trimmed by 0 bases and 7 bases, with 19 bases remaining between them. The CDR3 spans 18 residues. The CDR3 is CASSYSTGGAGFNSPLHF. CDR3 bases: TGTGCCAGCAGTTACTCGACCGGGGGAGCGGGGTTCAATTCACCCCTCCACTTT.

J is TRBJ1-1 and V is TRBV10-3; 7 nucleotides match TRBD1. The germline V gene encodes CDR1 ENHRY and CDR2 SYGVKD. Losses at the gene ends were 6 bases for V and 3 bases for J; bases not matched to a gene: 10. The CDR3 is made up of 15 amino acids. CDR3 loop: CAISPQGIADTEAFF. DNA for the CDR3: TGTGCCATCAGCCCACAGGGGATCGCGGACACTGAAGCTTTCTTT.